Below are 27 T cell receptor beta chains sequenced from a single sample in a study of blood T cell repertoires in COVID-19. Some clones are missing from TCRdb's copy, which holds only in-frame ones; the method was immunoSEQ multiplex PCR. The sample consists of fewer than 45,000 clones, around 86% of them appearing once. The sequenced sample was peripheral blood. These receptors originate from a man older than 75 with active COVID-19.

Here the CDR3 reads CASSGQGSQETQYF. The CDR3 nucleotides read TGTGCCAGCTCGGGACAGGGCAGCCAAGAGACCCAGTACTTC. J is TRBJ2-5 and V is TRBV18; 9 positions agree with TRBD1. Germline CDR1 and CDR2: KGHSH and LQKENI. The CDR3 runs 14 residues. The ends lost 6 bases at V and 1 base at J; junction bases unmatched: 3.

The chain uses TRBV21-1 and TRBJ2-1; the D segment call TRBD2 is taken from the table without a DNA check. TRBV21-1 is termed a pseudogene. CDR3 size: 14 residues. In nucleotides, the CDR3 is TGTGCCAGCAGCAAATATAAGAGAGCAAATGAGCAGTTCTTC. The encoded protein is CASSKYKRANEQFF.

The genes are TRBV7-2 and TRBJ2-1; 9 bases line up with TRBD2. The CDR3 loop spans 16 amino acids. V gave up 3 bases and J gave up 0 bases; unmatched junction bases: 3. CDR1 and CDR2 from the germline V gene are SGHTA and FQGNSA. The CDR3 DNA reads TGTGCCAGCAGCTTTAGCGGGAGTGGCTCCTACAATGAGCAGTTCTTC. It yields the protein CASSFSGSGSYNEQFF.

By proportion, this clone is large. V and J are TRBV10-2 and TRBJ1-3, with a tentative D call TRBD1 (6 bases). V lost 5 bases to trimming and J lost 7 bases, with 9 bases between them. CDR1 is WSHSY and CDR2 is SAAADI in the germline V gene. The CDR3 runs 12 residues. The CDR3 DNA is TGCGCCAGCAGTCCTCAGGGGAACACCATATATTTT. The encoded protein is CASSPQGNTIYF.

CDR3 amino acids: CASSVDRVNTEAFF. The CDR3 DNA reads as TGTGCCAGTAGTGTCGACAGGGTGAACACTGAAGCTTTCTTT. The V gene is TRBV19, the J gene TRBJ1-1; 7 bases line up with TRBD1. V dropped 5 bases and J dropped 0; count of bases not matched to a gene: 3. The CDR3 is made up of 14 amino acids. From germline, CDR1 is LNHDA and CDR2 SQIVND (reference sequence).

The genes are TRBV3-1 (or the pseudogene TRBV3-2) and TRBJ1-2; a weak D match, TRBD1 (6 bases). This CDR3 comprises 13 residues. Germline CDR1 reads LGHDT; CDR2 reads YNNKEL (reference sequence). V was pared by 4 bases and J by 4 bases, with 10 bases between. CDR3 coding DNA: TGTGCCAGCAGCCCGACAGGCCCCTATGGCTACACCTTC. Protein sequence: CASSPTGPYGYTF.

This clone was seen only a few times. This sequence joins TRBV7-9 and TRBJ2-1; D is undetermined. Germline CDR1 SEHNR, CDR2 FQNEAQ (reference sequence). The CDR3 consists of 14 residues. The V end was cut by 6 bases, the J end by 2 bases, with 11 bases between. In DNA form, the CDR3 reads TGTGCCAGCAGTGAAAGGCGGCCCTACAATGAGCAGTTCTTC. The encoded protein is CASSERRPYNEQFF.

This clone appeared once. J is TRBJ2-1 and V is TRBV6-4, with TRBD2 as a possible D gene (6 bases). Trimming removed 4 bases from V and 6 bases from J, with 10 bases in between. Germline V lookup: CDR1 MRHNA, CDR2 SNTAGT. This CDR3 is 13 amino acids long. The CDR3 reads CASSGAGRNEQFF. The CDR3, as DNA: TGTGCCAGCAGTGGGGCGGGGCGCAATGAGCAGTTCTTC.

The chain has TRBV30 and TRBJ2-7; tentatively, D is TRBD2 (5 bases). Trimming left V 5 bases short and J 2 bases short, with 19 bases between. Germline CDR1 and CDR2: GTSNPN and SVGIG (reference sequence). This CDR3 comprises 15 residues. CDR3 coding DNA: TGTGCCTGGGGCCCTCAGTTAGGAGGTACCTACGAGCAGTACTTC. Translation: CAWGPQLGGTYEQYF.

The CDR3 nucleotides are TGTGCCAGCAGCCACCAGGGGCGGGCCTTCGAAGGGGAGACCCAGTACTTC. This sequence encodes CASSHQGRAFEGETQYF. This rearrangement joins TRBV9 to TRBJ2-5; maybe TRBD1 (6 bases). The CDR3 loop spans 17 amino acids. V dropped 4 bases and J dropped 5 bases, with 24 bases sitting between them. Germline lookup yields CDR1 SGDLS and CDR2 YYNGEE.

The V and J genes are TRBV30 and TRBJ2-5, with D perhaps TRBD2 (5 bases). V lost 0 bases and J 7 bases, leaving 6 bases between the germline ends. CDR1 GTSNPN and CDR2 SVGIG come from the germline V gene (reference sequence). The CDR3 is made up of 11 amino acids. Here the CDR3 reads CAWSVRGTQYF. As DNA, the CDR3 is TGTGCCTGGAGTGTACGGGGGACCCAGTACTTC.

The rearrangement joins TRBV19 to TRBJ2-3, with D tentatively TRBD1 (6 bases). CDR1 and CDR2 (germline): LNHDA, SQIVND (reference sequence). The CDR3 has 13 residues. Trimming left V 4 bases short and J 6 bases short, with 11 bases between. DNA of the CDR3: TGTGCCAGTAGTAAAGGGGGTACGGATACGCAGTATTTT. Its translation is CASSKGGTDTQYF.

This chain connects TRBV18 to TRBJ1-1; D unclear. CDR3 size: 12 residues. V gave up 4 bases and J gave up 3 bases, with 6 bases separating them. Germline V lookup: CDR1 KGHSH, CDR2 LQKENI. The CDR3 DNA sequence: TGTGCCAGCTCACGGCGGGACACTGAAGCTTTCTTT. It codes for CASSRRDTEAFF. The variable domain in full, completed from reference TRBV18 and TRBJ1-1, reads NAGVMQNPRHLVRRRGQEARLRCSPMKGHSHVYWYRQLPEEGLKFMVYLQKENIIDESGMPKERFSAEFPKEGPSILRIQQVVRGDSAAYFCASSRRDTEAFFGQGTRLTVV.

J is TRBJ2-5 and V is TRBV7-2, with TRBD2 identical over 10 bases. Trimming took 5 bases from V and 4 from J; bases not matched to a gene: 7. The CDR3 extends over 15 amino acids. Germline values: CDR1 SGHTA, CDR2 FQGNSA. DNA for the CDR3: TGTGCCAGCAGCGGAGGAAGACTAGCGGGAGAGACCCAGTACTTC. This sequence encodes CASSGGRLAGETQYF.

V usage is TRBV27 and J usage is TRBJ2-1; possibly TRBD2 for D (6 bases). Trimming cost V 2 bases and J 4 bases, with 12 bases left between them. This CDR3 region has 15 residues. From germline, CDR1 is MNHEY and CDR2 SMNVEV (reference sequence). CDR3 DNA: TGTGCCAGCAGTTTAGTTAGCGGAGATTACAATGAGCAGTTCTTC. Its protein product is CASSLVSGDYNEQFF.

The V call is TRBV19, the J call TRBJ1-2, with TRBD1 as a possible D gene (5 bases). The length of the CDR3 is 15 residues. Germline values: CDR1 LNHDA, CDR2 SQIVND (reference sequence). Trimming shortened V by 10 bases and J by 4 bases, and 22 bases separated the two germline ends. CDR3 protein: CATHPGLLIPYGYTF. CDR3 bases: TGTGCCACCCACCCGGGACTATTGATACCCTATGGCTACACCTTC.

This clone was seen once. The chain links TRBV6-5 to TRBJ2-7; TRBD2 matches at 11 bases. The CDR3 length is 15 residues. The junction had 7 bases not matched to a gene; V was cut back by 7 bases and J by 2 bases. Per germline, CDR1 MNHEY and CDR2 SVGAGI. The CDR3 DNA sequence: TGTGCCAGCAAGGCTAGCGGGAGGCTAACCTACGAGCAGTACTTC. It specifies CASKASGRLTYEQYF.

The J gene is TRBJ1-6, the V gene TRBV7-2; no clear D gene. Looked up from germline, CDR1 is SGHTA and CDR2 is FQGNSA. CDR3 size: 13 residues. V lost 7 bases and J lost 7, with 11 bases in between. The CDR3 here is CASTGILNSPLHF. The CDR3 DNA sequence: TGTGCCAGCACCGGGATCCTCAATTCACCCCTCCACTTT. The complete variable domain, with remaining parts taken from reference TRBV7-2 and TRBJ1-6, reads GAGVSQSPSNKVTEKGKDVELRCDPISGHTALYWYRQSLGQGLEFLIYFQGNSAPDKSGLPSDRFSAERTGGSVSTLTIQRTQQEDSAVYLCASTGILNSPLHFGNGTRLTVT.

The genes are TRBV7-9 and TRBJ2-1; the match to TRBD1 covers 10 bases. Germline CDR1 is SEHNR and CDR2 is FQNEAQ (reference sequence). The V segment lost 1 base and the J segment 7 bases; nucleotides outside the gene matches: 10. The CDR3 totals 17 residues. The CDR3 loop is CASSLVRDRGQKNEQFF. CDR3 bases: TGTGCCAGCAGCTTAGTTCGCGACAGGGGGCAAAAAAATGAGCAGTTCTTC.

The chain joins TRBV18 to TRBJ2-3, with 14 bases fitting TRBD2. Trimming removed 6 bases from V and 1 base from J; junction bases left unmatched: 6. The CDR3 totals 17 residues. Germline V lookup: CDR1 KGHSH, CDR2 LQKENI. The CDR3 nucleotides read TGTGCCAGCTCTGCCGGGACTAGCGGGAGTGGCACAGATACGCAGTATTTT. Translation gives CASSAGTSGSGTDTQYF.

The chain recombines TRBV19 with TRBJ2-1; the D gene is possibly TRBD2 (5 bases). Trimming took 6 bases from V and 8 from J, leaving 20 bases between them. The germline gives CDR1 LNHDA, CDR2 SQIVND (reference sequence). This CDR3 region has 15 residues. CDR3 residues: CASSPTRAQADEQFF. CDR3 in DNA: TGTGCCAGTAGCCCCACTAGGGCACAAGCCGATGAGCAGTTCTTC.

The rearrangement joins TRBV25-1 to TRBJ2-2; a weak D match, TRBD2 (6 bases). CDR3 length equals 14 residues. Germline CDR1 MGHDK, CDR2 SYGVNS. Trimming pared 6 bases from V and 5 bases from J, leaving 13 bases between. The chain's CDR3 is CASSFSGGTGELFF. CDR3 DNA: TGTGCCAGCAGCTTTAGCGGTGGGACCGGGGAGCTGTTTTTT.

The rearrangement uses TRBV6-2 or TRBV6-3 and TRBJ1-2, with TRBD1 matching 7 bases. The CDR3 extends over 17 amino acids. Trimming took 2 bases from V and 5 from J; bases not matched to a gene: 14. Germline-derived CDR1 and CDR2 are MNHEY and SVGEGT. CDR3 nucleotides: TGTGCCAGCAGTTACGCATCGTCAACAGGGGTCGGGTATGGCTACACCTTC. This gives the protein CASSYASSTGVGYGYTF.

The chain couples TRBV5-4 to TRBJ2-1; D may be TRBD1 (5 bases). V gave up 4 bases and J gave up 8 bases, with 13 bases separating them. Germline V gene lookup returns CDR1 SGHNT and CDR2 YYREEE (reference sequence). The CDR3 sequence is 13 residues long. For the CDR3, the DNA is TGTGCCAGCAGCCCGGACCAGGGATATGAGCAGTTCTTC. Amino acid sequence: CASSPDQGYEQFF.

The chain is built from TRBV30 and TRBJ2-3, with 15 bases aligning to TRBD2. Germline CDR1 reads GTSNPN; CDR2 reads SVGIG (reference sequence). This CDR3 spans 18 amino acids. V trimming: 5 bases; J trimming: 4 bases; junction bases outside the gene matches: 13. CDR3 region: CAWRNRGTSGRWSDTQYF. CDR3 nucleotides: TGTGCCTGGCGTAACAGGGGGACTAGCGGGAGGTGGTCAGATACGCAGTATTTT.

The chain has TRBV19 and TRBJ2-1, with D perhaps matching TRBD2 (6 bases). With 5 bases removed from V and 1 base from J, the gap between germline ends came to 12 bases. CDR1 LNHDA and CDR2 SQIVND come from the germline V gene (reference sequence). This CDR3 is built from 15 residues. The CDR3: CASSVVAASYNEQFF. The CDR3 nucleotides read TGTGCCAGTAGTGTAGTAGCGGCTTCCTACAATGAGCAGTTCTTC. Complete variable domain (other parts from reference TRBV19 and TRBJ2-1): DGGITQSPKYLFRKEGQNVTLSCEQNLNHDAMYWYRQDPGQGLRLIYYSQIVNDFQKGDIAEGYSVSREKKESFPLTVTSAQKNPTAFYLCASSVVAASYNEQFFGPGTRLTVL.

J is TRBJ2-7 and V is TRBV6-2 or TRBV6-3; D remains unclear. Germline assignment: CDR1 MNHEY and CDR2 SVGEGT. The germline V and J ends were trimmed by 2 bases and 0 bases, with 8 bases remaining between them. The CDR3 has 14 residues. The CDR3 protein is CASSYSHNSYEQYF. Here the CDR3 DNA reads TGTGCCAGCAGTTACAGTCACAACTCCTACGAGCAGTACTTC.